The source of this TCR beta chain is a study of T-cell reconstitution after alpha-beta-depleted transplantation in children. This clonotype was picked up a small number of times. The authors prepared the TCRbeta library with unique molecular identifiers. TCRdb reanalysed the PCR reads using MiXCR and keeps one entry per CDR3 protein. The table shows about 600,000 distinct CDR3 sequences, with roughly a tenth occurring only once. With 4 bases removed from V and 6 bases from J, the gap between germline ends came to 7 bases. This CDR3 contains 11 residues. Per the germline V gene, CDR1 is SGDLS and CDR2 is YYNGEE.

V usage is TRBV9 and J usage is TRBJ1-2; D is ambiguous. The TCR comes from a human donor who donated a stem cell graft to a child with acute myeloid leukemia. The sequencing here drew on PBMCs from the stem cell graft donor, taken from the stem cell graft. Written as DNA, the CDR3 is TGTGCCAGCAGCCCCTGGGATGGCTACACCTTC. Translated, it gives CASSPWDGYTF.